This entry features one T cell receptor (beta chain) sequence. This CDR3 region has 16 residues. Germline values: CDR1 MNHEY, CDR2 SMNVEV (reference sequence). V lost 6 bases to trimming and J lost 8 bases, with 26 bases between them. Authors' data handling: Reference gene primer amplification gave nucleated cell count estimates. Only in-frame clones appear in the TCRdb table, and some are missing; sequencing was by immunoSEQ multiplex PCR. That table supplies the V and J calls and clone size; D and trimming were determined from the DNA. The repertoire holds roughly 43,000 clones, with 70% to 90% as singletons. The sample belongs to a study of blood T cell repertoires in COVID-19. Study-level background: COVID-19 samples from acute and convalescent phases originated in the United States, Italy and Spain. Sources were T cells, B-cell-depleted T cells, or PBMCs; the material itself was cDNA or gDNA.

Material: peripheral blood. This chain connects TRBV27 to TRBJ2-7; possibly TRBD1 for D (6 bases). The source is a human donor in a cohort sampled during active COVID-19. CDR3 nucleotides: TGTGCCAGCAGCTCCCATTCAGACAGGCCACGAGTGAAGCAGTACTTC. This sequence encodes CASSSHSDRPRVKQYF.